A selection of T cell receptor beta chains follows, all from one sample in a study of long-term antiretroviral therapy in people with HIV. The table came from immunoSEQ multiplex PCR; TCRdb's copy has only in-frame clones and leaves some out. The top ten clones hold 3.5% to 5.5% of a sample with about 21,000 clones, around 84% of them seen once. Sequencing used unsorted PBMCs, obtained 1.3 years after starting antiretroviral therapy. The receptors come from a man aged 55-75 years with HIV. CDR3s include the opening cysteine and the closing phenylalanine or tryptophan. D genes are given only for firm matches. Some rows mark clone size as missing; the rest say once, few, many or name a class of expanded clone.

j_gene,abundance,v_gene,d_gene,CDR3nt,CDR3aa
TRBJ1-5,NA,TRBV4-1,NA,TGCGCCAGCAGCTCGGGGGTGGCGGATCAGCCCCAGCATTTT,CASSSGVADQPQHF
TRBJ1-1,NA,TRBV6-1,TRBD1,TGTGCCAGCAGTGAAGGTGCAGGGGGACTGAACACTGAAGCTTTCTTT,CASSEGAGGLNTEAFF
TRBJ1-4,once,TRBV20-1,NA,TGCAGTGCTAGCAGATCAAAAAAACTGTTTTTT,CSASRSKKLFF
TRBJ1-1,NA,TRBV5-8,NA,TGTGCCAGCAGCTTGGGTTCCCTGAACACTGAAGCTTTCTTT,CASSLGSLNTEAFF
TRBJ2-1,NA,TRBV13,TRBD2,TGTGCCAGCAGATCCAATCGGGGGGAGGGCTTCTTC,CASRSNRGEGFF
TRBJ2-5,NA,TRBV5-1,TRBD2,TGCGCCAGCAGCCAAGGACTAGCGCAAGAGACCCAGTACTTC,CASSQGLAQETQYF
TRBJ2-3,NA,TRBV9,NA,TGTGCCAGCAGCGTAGGGGGTATCCGTTATATAGCGGCCACAGATACGCAGTATTTT,CASSVGGIRYIAATDTQYF
TRBJ2-3,NA,TRBV7-9,TRBD2,TGTGCCAGCAGCTTAGGAGCGGGGGGTGTCACAGATACGCAGTATTTT,CASSLGAGGVTDTQYF
TRBJ2-7,once,TRBV11-2,NA,TGTGCCAGCAGCGGGGACATGAGCTCCTACGAGCAGTACTTC,CASSGDMSSYEQYF
TRBJ1-1,once,TRBV5-4,TRBD1,TGTGCCAGCAGCTTGAGTTTGGGGCAGGGGGCGAGTAACACTGAAGCTTTCTTT,CASSLSLGQGASNTEAFF
TRBJ2-1,NA,TRBV13,NA,TGTGCCAGCAGCCTCCGGGAGCACCCTTACAATGAGCAGTTCTTC,CASSLREHPYNEQFF
TRBJ1-1,NA,TRBV5-4,TRBD1,TGTGCCAGCATTAGGACAGGGCGCGGCACTGAAGCTTTCTTT,CASIRTGRGTEAFF
TRBJ2-5,NA,TRBV7-8,TRBD2,TGTGCCAGCAGCCTAGGACTAGCGGGGGGGCAAGAGACCCAGTACTTC,CASSLGLAGGQETQYF
TRBJ2-2,NA,TRBV6-1,NA,TGTGCCAGCAGTGAACGGTGGGGCCCGAACACCGGGGAGCTGTTTTTT,CASSERWGPNTGELFF
TRBJ2-1,NA,TRBV10-2,TRBD2,TGCGCCAGCAGTGCCGGGACTAGCGCGGGCAATGAGCAGTTCTTC,CASSAGTSAGNEQFF
TRBJ2-5,NA,TRBV6-5,NA,TGTGCCAGCAGTTACTCGGGGGGCGAAGAGACCCAGTACTTC,CASSYSGGEETQYF
TRBJ1-3,NA,TRBV4-1,NA,TGCGCCAGCAGCCAAGTGAGGGGCCCAATGACCTCTGGAAACACCATATATTTT,CASSQVRGPMTSGNTIYF
TRBJ2-1,NA,TRBV7-9,NA,TGTGCCAGCAGCTTAGGGCATGGGAGCTCCTACAATGAGCAGTTCTTC,CASSLGHGSSYNEQFF
TRBJ2-6,NA,TRBV4-3,NA,TGCGCCAGCAGCCAACAACGGGACTCTGGGGCCAACGTCCTGACTTTC,CASSQQRDSGANVLTF
TRBJ2-5,NA,TRBV27,NA,TGTGCCAGCAGCGCGGACAGAGCGTGGACCCAGTACTTC,CASSADRAWTQYF
TRBJ2-2,NA,TRBV11-3,NA,TGTGCCAGCAGCCCTTTTGAAGGGGAGCTGTTTTTT,CASSPFEGELFF
TRBJ1-2,NA,TRBV7-2,NA,TGTGCCAGCAGCCTGGGCAGGGGCTATGGCTACACCTTC,CASSLGRGYGYTF
TRBJ2-7,once,TRBV12-5,NA,TGTGCTAGCGCTCAGAGGGTTCGGGAGTACTTC,CASAQRVREYF
TRBJ2-5,NA,TRBV5-4,TRBD1,TGTGCCAGCAGCTCGACAGGGGGCAGTTGGGAAGCCCAGTACTTC,CASSSTGGSWEAQYF